This T cell receptor beta chain comes out of a study of blood T cell repertoires in COVID-19. About the study: Acute and convalescent COVID-19 specimens originated in the United States, Italy and Spain. Nucleic acid was either cDNA or gDNA, and it came from T cells, B-cell-depleted T cells, or PBMCs.

Original methodology: Researchers report that nucleated cell counts were estimated from reference gene primer amplification. Sequenced by immunoSEQ multiplex PCR; TCRdb stores in-frame clones only, minus some. Clone size and V and J calls were adopted from that table, with D and trimming inferred from the DNA. The repertoire holds under 200,000 clones, with around 74% as singletons. The CDR3 length is 16 residues. V gene TRBV1 combines with J gene TRBJ2-3; the D call in the table, TRBD2, was not verified against the DNA. TRBV1 is described as a pseudogene. This clonotype was obtained from a woman aged 80 or older with acute or convalescent COVID-19. The specimen sequenced was peripheral blood. The CDR3 DNA reads as TGCACCAGCAGCGGAAGGGACTTTTTTTCCACAGATACGCAGTATTTT. Its protein product is CTSSGRDFFSTDTQYF.